These T cell receptor beta chains were read from a single sample in a study of CD8+ T cells in alopecia areata. Clones were sequenced by immunoSEQ multiplex PCR, and TCRdb holds only the in-frame ones, with some missing. The data show 80,000 to 100,000 clones, with roughly 45% seen just once and roughly a sixth held by the top ten. This material consisted of CD8+ T cells sorted from blood, taken at week 24, from a patient treated with tofacitinib. The receptors were gathered from a human donor with alopecia areata. Both conserved end residues are part of each CDR3. A D gene is named only where the DNA matches it firmly. Not all rows give a size; the values are once, few, many and, for expanded clones, a class.

>TRBJ2-1|-|TRBV29-1|-
TGCAGCGGCGTCGGCATATACAATGAGCAGTTCTTC
CSGVGIYNEQFF
>TRBJ1-1|-|TRBV30|few
TGTGCCGCCCAGGGCTACACTGAAGCTTTCTTT
CAAQGYTEAFF
>TRBJ2-1|-|TRBV7-9|few
TGTGCCAGCAGCTTAGTATCTGAGCAGTTCTTC
CASSLVSEQFF
>TRBJ2-7|TRBD2|TRBV6-5|few
TGTGCCAGCAGTCCGACTAGCGGCGTCTACGAGCAGTACTTC
CASSPTSGVYEQYF
>TRBJ2-7|TRBD2|TRBV4-1|-
TGCGCCAGCAGCCAAGATCCCGCTAGCGGGCTATACGAGCAGTACTTC
CASSQDPASGLYEQYF
>TRBJ2-3|-|TRBV9|-
TGCGCCAGCAGCCAAGATAGTTCGGGAACGCAGTATTTT
CASSQDSSGTQYF
>TRBJ1-1|-|TRBV4-3|few
TGCGCCAGCAGCCAAGATAGGGGGGCGGGAACTGAAGCTTTCTTT
CASSQDRGAGTEAFF
>TRBJ2-5|-|TRBV29-1|-
TGCAGCGTTGATGCCGGGTCAGAGACCCAGTACTTC
CSVDAGSETQYF
>TRBJ2-7|-|TRBV7-9|-
TGTGCCAGCAGCTTAGGGTCCAGCGGGCGGTACTTC
CASSLGSSGRYF
>TRBJ2-7|-|TRBV27|-
TGTGCCAGCAGTCTAGGCATGACCTACGAGCAGTACTTC
CASSLGMTYEQYF
>TRBJ2-3|-|TRBV2|once
TGTGCCAGCAGTGGATGGGGCCGCACAGATACGCAGTATTTT
CASSGWGRTDTQYF
>TRBJ1-5|-|TRBV2|few
TGTGCCAGCAGTGACGAGAGGGCGGGTCAGCCCCAGCATTTT
CASSDERAGQPQHF
>TRBJ2-1|TRBD2|TRBV25-1|-
TGTGCCAGCAGTGAATGGGAAGGACTAGAGGATGAGCAGTTCTTC
CASSEWEGLEDEQFF
>TRBJ1-4|TRBD1|TRBV7-2|-
TGTGCCAGCAGCTTAGCCCGACAGGGAGGAGAAAAACTGTTTTTT
CASSLARQGGEKLFF
>TRBJ1-5|-|TRBV7-2|once
TGTGCCAGCAGCTTAGGGGGGCCTCGGCAGCCCCAGCATTTT
CASSLGGPRQPQHF
>TRBJ2-5|TRBD2|TRBV4-1|-
TGCGCCAGCAGCCAAGATCTCTGGAGCGGGAGGGAACAAGAGACCCAGTACTTC
CASSQDLWSGREQETQYF
>TRBJ2-4|-|TRBV7-9|few
TGTGCCAGCAGCTTAGTGGGGGAGGCCAAAAACATTCAGTACTTC
CASSLVGEAKNIQYF
>TRBJ1-5|-|TRBV7-8|-
TGTGCCGCCGGGGGGGAGGGAAGTCAGCCCCAGCATTTT
CAAGGEGSQPQHF
>TRBJ1-2|-|TRBV19|few
TGTGCCAGTAGCCCGGCGGGGGGCGTAGACTATGGCTACACCTTC
CASSPAGGVDYGYTF
>TRBJ2-7|TRBD2|TRBV29-1|-
TGCAGCGCCCTTTCCGGGAGTTCGGGGGGTTACGAGCAGTACTTC
CSALSGSSGGYEQYF
>TRBJ2-7|TRBD2|TRBV6-5|-
TGTGCCAGCAGCCTAGCGGACTCCTACGAGCAGTACTTC
CASSLADSYEQYF
>TRBJ2-7|-|TRBV5-1|-
TGCGCCAGCAGCTTTGGCTTAGGGTCTGAGCAGTACTTC
CASSFGLGSEQYF
>TRBJ2-1|-|TRBV9|-
TGTGCCAGCAGTCATTACCGGGACGGGATAAATGAGCAGTTCTTC
CASSHYRDGINEQFF
>TRBJ2-1|-|TRBV4-3|medium-sized
TGCGCCAGCAGCCAAGATGGGGTTGAGCAGTTCTTC
CASSQDGVEQFF
>TRBJ2-7|TRBD1|TRBV27|large
TGTGCCAGCAGTTTTCCGGGACAGGGGGTCTACGAGCAGTACTTC
CASSFPGQGVYEQYF
>TRBJ1-2|-|TRBV6-6|-
TGTGCCAGCAGTACCCGCACGGCTACCAACTATGGCTACACCTTC
CASSTRTATNYGYTF
>TRBJ1-1|TRBD1|TRBV2|-
TGTGCCAGCGGTAGACAGGGGTTGTACACTGAAGCTTTCTTT
CASGRQGLYTEAFF
>TRBJ2-2|TRBD1|TRBV28|once
TGTGCCAGCAGTTTAATGGACAGGGAGGTCACCGGGGAGCTGTTTTTT
CASSLMDREVTGELFF
>TRBJ2-1|-|TRBV29-1|few
TGCAGCGTTGAAGGCTGGTATGAGCAGTTCTTC
CSVEGWYEQFF
>TRBJ1-2|-|TRBV11-2|-
TGTGCCAGCAGCGCTAGTCAAGGAGTCTATGGCTACACCTTC
CASSASQGVYGYTF
>TRBJ2-1|-|TRBV9|few
TGTGCCAGCAGCGTAGGGGTCAATGAGCAGTTCTTC
CASSVGVNEQFF
>TRBJ1-2|-|TRBV28|-
TGTGCCAGCAGTTCCCACCCGGACGAGGGGATATTTGATGGCTACACCTTC
CASSSHPDEGIFDGYTF
>TRBJ2-7|TRBD2|TRBV4-1|-
TGCGCCAGCAGCCAAGAATGGACTAGCGGGATCTACGAGCAGTACTTC
CASSQEWTSGIYEQYF
>TRBJ2-7|TRBD2|TRBV9|-
TGTGCCAGCAGCGGGGGACTAGGGGCCTACGAGCAGTACTTC
CASSGGLGAYEQYF
>TRBJ2-7|TRBD2|TRBV28|-
TGTGCCAGCAGTTTGGGCCTAGCGGGAGACGAGCAGTACTTC
CASSLGLAGDEQYF
>TRBJ1-4|-|TRBV7-2|-
TGTGCCAGCAGCTTAGATATCAGGGCCGCCCAGATCAATGAAAAACTGTTTTTT
CASSLDIRAAQINEKLFF
>TRBJ1-2|-|TRBV29-1|few
TGCAGCGCCCCAGGATCCTATGGCTACACCTTC
CSAPGSYGYTF
>TRBJ2-2|-|TRBV30|-
TGTGCCTGGAGCCAAGGGGCCGGGGCCACCGGGGAGCTGTTTTTT
CAWSQGAGATGELFF